This T cell receptor (beta chain) was profiled in a study of blood T cells in healthy people across ages. General study findings and limits: In older individuals, TCR beta diversity per million T cells was lower, falling roughly linearly with age.

The use of a sample-barcoded 5' primer and a J-beta primer mix characterized a second PCR of about 7 to 12 cycles. MiXCR was run by TCRdb on the 5' RACE reads, yielding one entry per CDR3 protein. The sample lists about 640,000 distinct CDR3 sequences; roughly 53% were seen once. With respect to this clonotype: What it recognizes is unknown.

This receptor was taken from a man between 60 and 75 years old in good health. Input material: blood.

This chain's CDR3 is CASSDAGAGSDTQYF. The CDR3 coding sequence is TGCGCCAGCAGTGACGCGGGCGCGGGCTCAGATACGCAGTATTTT. This chain uses TRBV10-2 with TRBJ2-3; maybe TRBD2 (5 bases). Germline V lookup: CDR1 WSHSY, CDR2 SAAADI. This CDR3 is 15 amino acids long. The V end lost 3 bases, the J end lost 4 bases, and 14 bases lay between the germline ends.